These 25 T cell receptor beta chains share one sample of origin, sequenced in a study of monozygotic twins with inflammatory bowel disease. TCRdb re-called the 5' RACE reads; one entry per CDR3 protein, DNA not given. This sample contains nearly 450,000 distinct CDR3 sequences. The sample consisted of blood. Receptor source: a human donor with ulcerative colitis or Crohn's disease, or a healthy co-twin of an affected twin (not recorded which).

The rearrangement uses TRBV4-3 and TRBJ1-1; TCRdb's D gene call, TRBD1, goes unchecked for lack of DNA. Germline values: CDR1 LGHNA, CDR2 YSLEER. CDR3 length equals 13 residues. CDR3 amino acids: CASSQEGSAEAFF.

V is TRBV2 and J is TRBJ2-6; TCRdb names TRBD1, which stays unverified in the absence of DNA. This CDR3 has 15 amino acids. Germline CDR1 and CDR2: SNHLY and FYNNEI. The CDR3 region is CASSETGAGANVLTF.

The rearrangement uses TRBV20-1 and TRBJ2-3; TCRdb gives TRBD1 as the D gene, but with no DNA this cannot be confirmed. The length of the CDR3 is 15 residues. CDR1 is DFQATT and CDR2 is SNEGSKA in the germline V gene (reference sequence). CDR3 region: CSARSIAGRTDTQYF.

The chain employs TRBV5-1 and TRBJ2-1; TCRdb lists TRBD1, though no DNA is available to test this call. The CDR3 contains 16 residues. Germline values: CDR1 SGHRS, CDR2 YFSETQ. The CDR3 sequence: CASSLAVIGGNNEQFF.

J is TRBJ1-4 and V is TRBV27; the D call of TRBD1 rests on TCRdb alone, since no DNA is present to check it. The CDR3 contains 15 residues. Germline assignment: CDR1 MNHEY and CDR2 SMNVEV (reference sequence). The CDR3 spells CASKGTWVGVEKLFF. The whole variable domain, remainder taken from reference TRBV27 and TRBJ1-4, is EAQVTQNPRYLITVTGKKLTVTCSQNMNHEYMSWYRQDPGLGLRQIYYSMNVEVTDKGDVPEGYKVSRKEKRNFPLILESPSPNQTSLYFCASKGTWVGVEKLFFGSGTQLSVL.

This chain connects TRBV12-3 or TRBV12-4 to TRBJ1-1. The CDR3 has 13 residues. CDR3 amino acids: CASSLYRDAEAFF.

The chain links TRBV10-3 to TRBJ1-5; the TCRdb D gene call, TRBD1, has no DNA to confirm it. Germline CDR1 ENHRY, CDR2 SYGVKD. The CDR3 extends over 14 amino acids. CDR3 sequence: CAISEGAGNQPQHF.

The gene calls are TRBV5-8 and TRBJ1-2. The CDR3 length is 13 residues. Germline V CDR1 and CDR2: SGHTS, YDEGEE. CDR3 protein: CASSSDRGDGYTF.

This sequence joins TRBV19 and TRBJ2-7. Germline assignment: CDR1 LNHDA and CDR2 SQIVND (reference sequence). The CDR3 extends over 13 amino acids. The chain's CDR3 is CASSPRALYEQYF.

The V gene is TRBV6-5, the J gene TRBJ1-2. The CDR3 length is 16 residues. In germline, CDR1 is MNHEY, CDR2 SVGAGI. The CDR3 loop is CASSYSSGGANYGHTF.

The CDR3 loop reads CASSRSDSNQPQHF. The chain couples TRBV18 to TRBJ1-5. The germline gives CDR1 KGHSH, CDR2 LQKENI. The CDR3 covers 14 residues.

V and J are TRBV19 and TRBJ2-2; absent DNA, TCRdb's TRBD1 call cannot be checked. From germline, CDR1 is LNHDA and CDR2 SQIVND (reference sequence). This CDR3 spans 15 amino acids. The CDR3 loop is CASSGTRASTGELFF.

The CDR3 region is CASSLRQGATDTQYF. This chain connects TRBV7-2 to TRBJ2-3; TCRdb's D call of TRBD1 is untestable without DNA. Germline CDR1 is SGHTA and CDR2 is FQGNSA. The CDR3 is made up of 15 amino acids.

This sequence joins TRBV11-2 and TRBJ2-4; TCRdb calls TRBD1, which cannot be checked without DNA. Germline V lookup: CDR1 SGHAT, CDR2 FQNNGV. This CDR3 spans 11 amino acids. The CDR3 spells CASSPGQNQYF.

The rearrangement joins TRBV14 to TRBJ2-7; TCRdb lists TRBD1, though no DNA is available to test this call. Germline CDR1 SGHDN, CDR2 FVKESK. The CDR3 spans 13 residues. CDR3 sequence: CVSSQKTGNEQYF.

V is TRBV19 and J is TRBJ2-1; the D call of TRBD1 rests on TCRdb alone, since no DNA is present to check it. Germline lookup yields CDR1 LNHDA and CDR2 SQIVND (reference sequence). This CDR3 contains 13 residues. CDR3: CASSWTGIGEQFF.

The chain uses TRBV11-3 and TRBJ2-7. Germline V gene data show CDR1 as SGHNT and CDR2 as YENEEA. The CDR3 runs to 12 residues. The CDR3 here is CASSADKGEQYF.

V usage is TRBV6-1 and J usage is TRBJ2-5; TCRdb calls TRBD1, which cannot be checked without DNA. The CDR3 runs 14 residues. Germline lookup yields CDR1 MNHNS and CDR2 SASEGT. CDR3 in amino acids: CASSPPSPPGTQYF.

The gene calls are TRBV9 and TRBJ2-1; TCRdb lists TRBD2, though no DNA is available to test this call. Germline values: CDR1 SGDLS, CDR2 YYNGEE. CDR3 size: 17 residues. This CDR3 is CASSAGTSGGLGNEQFF.

The genes are TRBV27 and TRBJ2-1. The germline V gene has CDR1 MNHEY and CDR2 SMNVEV (reference sequence). The CDR3 loop spans 13 amino acids. CDR3 residues: CASSFLVTNEQFF.

The chain recombines TRBV18 with TRBJ2-5; TCRdb outputs TRBD1, but without DNA this stays unchecked. Germline V gene lookup returns CDR1 KGHSH and CDR2 LQKENI. CDR3 length equals 15 residues. The CDR3 is CASSPLTGAQETQYF.

J is TRBJ2-7 and V is TRBV6-2 or TRBV6-3; with no DNA, the TCRdb D assignment of TRBD2 cannot be verified. The germline V gene has CDR1 MNHEY and CDR2 SVGEGT. CDR3 length: 14 residues. The CDR3 reads CASSTSGSSYEQYF.

This chain connects TRBV19 to TRBJ1-5; TCRdb returns TRBD1, unconfirmable since there is no DNA. Germline V gene data show CDR1 as LNHDA and CDR2 as SQIVND (reference sequence). This CDR3 region has 15 residues. The CDR3: CASSLSRGRPQPQHF.

The V gene is TRBV15, the J gene TRBJ2-7; TCRdb's D gene call, TRBD2, goes unchecked for lack of DNA. CDR1 and CDR2 (germline): LNHNV, YYDKDF (reference sequence). CDR3 length equals 15 residues. CDR3: CATSRDQASGGTLFF.

The chain has TRBV9 and TRBJ2-5. Germline assignment: CDR1 SGDLS and CDR2 YYNGEE. The CDR3 consists of 14 residues. The CDR3 here is CASSVGLVNEAQYF.